The next 26 T cell receptor beta chains were all read from a single sample in a study of graft-versus-host responses after intestinal transplantation. Which antigens these TCRs recognize remains unknown. Sequencing used immunoSEQ multiplex PCR; TCRdb keeps in-frame clones, though not all of them. In the table there are 90,000 to 150,000 clones, approximately 95% of which are singletons. Sequencing was performed on unstimulated CD8+ T cells sorted from spleen or lymph node cells, taken before intestinal transplant. Receptors originate from a human donor who received an intestinal transplant.

The chain joins TRBV29-1 to TRBJ2-5; D remains unclear. This CDR3 contains 14 residues. The germline CDR1 and CDR2 sequences are SQVTM and ANQGSEA. The ends were cut back, 4 bases at V and 0 bases at J, with 12 bases in the middle. CDR3 in amino acids: CSVGRALHQETQYF. As DNA, the CDR3 is TGCAGCGTTGGAAGGGCACTACACCAAGAGACCCAGTACTTC.

The rearrangement joins TRBV9 to TRBJ2-1, with D maybe TRBD2 (5 bases). Germline CDR1 reads SGDLS; CDR2 reads YYNGEE. The CDR3 length is 13 residues. V lost 2 bases and J lost 10, with 13 bases in between. CDR3 amino acids: CASSVGDRIEQFF. CDR3 nucleotides: TGTGCCAGCAGCGTGGGAGACCGAATCGAGCAGTTCTTC.

V gene TRBV28 combines with J gene TRBJ1-2; D is uncertain. The V and J ends lost 2 bases and 0 bases respectively, with 4 bases between them. From germline, CDR1 is MDHEN and CDR2 SYDVKM. The CDR3 is 13 amino acids. The DNA of the CDR3 is TGTGCCAGCAGTTTAGGTCCTAACTATGGCTACACCTTC. Its translation: CASSLGPNYGYTF.

This clone was observed a single time. The chain links TRBV5-4 to TRBJ2-5; no definite D call. Trimming took 1 base from V and 5 from J, leaving 3 bases between them. CDR1 is SGHNT and CDR2 is YYREEE in the germline V gene (reference sequence). CDR3 length: 11 residues. CDR3 sequence (DNA): TGTGCCAGCAGCTTGATGGAGACCCAGTACTTC. Encoded protein: CASSLMETQYF.

The chain links TRBV6-1 to TRBJ2-7; no definite D call. The germline V gene has CDR1 MNHNS and CDR2 SASEGT. The CDR3 runs 15 residues. V dropped 1 base and J dropped 0 bases, with 10 bases sitting between them. The CDR3 region is CASSEEGLSSYEQYF. CDR3 sequence (DNA): TGTGCCAGCAGTGAAGAGGGCTTGAGCTCCTACGAGCAGTACTTC.

This rearrangement joins TRBV9 to TRBJ2-7; 10 nucleotides line up with TRBD2. V gave up 1 base and J gave up 5 bases; unmatched junction bases: 9. CDR1 and CDR2 from the germline V gene are SGDLS and YYNGEE. The CDR3 has 16 amino acids. The CDR3 here is CASSVYIAGGIHEQYF. The CDR3, as DNA: TGTGCCAGCAGCGTATACATAGCGGGAGGTATCCACGAGCAGTACTTC. The whole variable domain, filled in from reference TRBV9 and TRBJ2-7, reads DSGVTQTPKHLITATGQRVTLRCSPRSGDLSVYWYQQSLDQGLQFLIQYYNGEERAKGNILERFSAQQFPDLHSELNLSSLELGDSALYFCASSVYIAGGIHEQYFGPGTRLTVT.

The chain employs TRBV19 and TRBJ2-7, with D possibly being TRBD1 (5 bases). This CDR3 contains 15 residues. Germline V gives CDR1 LNHDA, CDR2 SQIVND (reference sequence). V shed 2 bases and J shed 3 bases, with 14 bases lying between them. As DNA, the CDR3 is TGTGCCAGTAGTATACAGGGAAGCCCCTTCTACGAGCAGTACTTC. It specifies CASSIQGSPFYEQYF.

The chain combines TRBV27 with TRBJ2-1; 8 bases are a match to TRBD2. The germline CDR1 and CDR2 sequences are MNHEY and SMNVEV (reference sequence). This CDR3 comprises 17 residues. With 1 base clipped from V and 3 bases from J, the junction kept 8 bases outside the gene matches. DNA for the CDR3: TGTGCCAGCAGTTTATACTCTAGCGGGCGCATCTACAATGAGCAGTTCTTC. Protein product: CASSLYSSGRIYNEQFF.

The gene calls are TRBV27 and TRBJ2-7; possible D gene TRBD2, 7 bases. This CDR3 is 15 amino acids long. The V end was cut by 2 bases, the J end by 4 bases, with 15 bases between. Germline V gene data show CDR1 as MNHEY and CDR2 as SMNVEV (reference sequence). Here the CDR3 reads CASSLNGGGGYEQYF. The CDR3 DNA reads TGTGCCAGCAGTTTAAATGGAGGGGGAGGGTACGAGCAGTACTTC.

The CDR3 sequence: CASSWGQETQYF. The CDR3, as DNA: TGTGCCAGCAGCTGGGGCCAAGAGACCCAGTACTTC. The chain has TRBV5-6 and TRBJ2-5; no clear D gene. The CDR3 has 12 residues. V was cut by 3 bases and J by 1 base, with 4 bases left in between. Per the germline V gene, CDR1 is SGHDT and CDR2 is YYEEEE. The full variable domain, completed using reference TRBV5-6 and TRBJ2-5, is DAGVTQSPTHLIKTRGQQVTLRCSPKSGHDTVSWYQQALGQGPQFIFQYYEEEERQRGNFPDRFSGHQFPNYSSELNVNALLLGDSALYLCASSWGQETQYFGPGTRLLVL.

This clone was detected once. This chain joins TRBV4-1 and TRBJ2-5, with TRBD2 identical over 7 bases. J was trimmed by 0 bases and V by 0 bases; bases with no gene match: 1. CDR1 is MGHRA, CDR2 YSYEKL, per germline. The CDR3 sequence is 15 residues long. The CDR3 DNA reads TGCGCCAGCAGCCAAGATCGGGGGGACCAAGAGACCCAGTACTTC. It yields the protein CASSQDRGDQETQYF.

The CDR3 protein is CASSPTGLAANEQFF. For the CDR3, the DNA is TGTGCCAGCAGCCCAACCGGGCTAGCGGCCAATGAGCAGTTCTTC. The rearrangement joins TRBV7-3 to TRBJ2-1, with TRBD2 matching over 7 bases. Per germline, CDR1 SGHTA and CDR2 FQGTGA. J lost 6 bases, V lost 5 bases, and 10 bases had no gene match. The CDR3 has 15 amino acids.

The chain couples TRBV7-6 to TRBJ2-1; TRBD2 matches 9 bases. CDR1 and CDR2 from the germline V gene are SGHVS and FNYEAQ. CDR3 length equals 15 residues. V was clipped by 3 bases and J by 2 bases; unmatched bases: 2. The CDR3 DNA reads as TGTGCCAGCAGCTTTAGCGGGAGCCCCTACAATGAGCAGTTCTTC. It specifies CASSFSGSPYNEQFF.

The chain has TRBV10-1 and TRBJ2-2; 8 nucleotides match TRBD2. V shed 7 bases, J shed 1 base, and the junction held 8 bases outside the gene matches. The germline V gene has CDR1 WNHNN and CDR2 SYGVQD (reference sequence). CDR3 length: 16 amino acids. DNA for the CDR3: TGCGCCAGCAAGTTCCGACTAGCGAAGAACACCGGGGAGCTGTTTTTT. Amino acids: CASKFRLAKNTGELFF.

The gene calls are TRBV4-2 and TRBJ2-7; perhaps TRBD2 as D (6 bases). Trimming shortened V by 4 bases and J by 3 bases, and 25 bases separated the two germline ends. The V gene's germline CDR1 is LGHNA and CDR2 YNFKEQ. The CDR3 spans 18 residues. The CDR3 nucleotides read TGTGCCAGCAGCCCGGAGTCCCGGGACGGGTTCGGGGGCTACGAGCAGTACTTC. Encoded protein: CASSPESRDGFGGYEQYF.

The gene calls are TRBV6-6 and TRBJ2-5; D is undetermined. The V end was cut by 2 bases, the J end by 5 bases, with 9 bases between. From germline, CDR1 is MNHNY and CDR2 SVGAGI (reference sequence). The CDR3 is 13 amino acids. In nucleotides, the CDR3 is TGTGCCAGCAGTTACGGCCCAACCGAGACCCAGTACTTC. It codes for CASSYGPTETQYF.

This chain uses TRBV4-3 with TRBJ2-7; D not certain. The V gene lost 1 base and the J gene lost 4 bases, with 8 bases spanning the gap. CDR1 and CDR2 (germline): LGHNA, YSLEER. The CDR3 runs to 13 residues. The CDR3: CASSQVKGYEQYF. The CDR3 nucleotides read TGCGCCAGCAGCCAAGTCAAGGGATACGAGCAGTACTTC.

The gene calls are TRBV27 and TRBJ2-7; 8 bases agree with TRBD2. Germline V gene data show CDR1 as MNHEY and CDR2 as SMNVEV (reference sequence). The CDR3 spans 15 residues. V gave up 5 bases and J gave up 1 base; unmatched junction bases: 7. The CDR3 loop is CASSITSGSSYEQYF. The CDR3 nucleotides read TGTGCCAGCAGTATAACTAGCGGAAGTTCCTACGAGCAGTACTTC.

This chain uses TRBV13 with TRBJ2-3; unclear D gene. Looked up from germline, CDR1 is PRHDT and CDR2 is FYEKMQ (reference sequence). The CDR3 is 14 residues long. Trimming took off 5 bases at V and 0 bases at J, with 9 bases between the two ends. Written as DNA, the CDR3 is TGTGCCAGCAGCCCTCAACCCAGCACAGATACGCAGTATTTT. Its translation: CASSPQPSTDTQYF.

This clone was observed a few times. The chain recombines TRBV13 with TRBJ2-7; a possible D gene is TRBD1 (5 bases). Germline V gene lookup returns CDR1 PRHDT and CDR2 FYEKMQ (reference sequence). The V end was cut by 4 bases, the J end by 2 bases, with 9 bases between. The CDR3 is made up of 13 amino acids. This CDR3 reads CASSSGATYEQYF. The CDR3 bases are TGTGCCAGCAGCTCTGGGGCAACCTACGAGCAGTACTTC.

V usage is TRBV6-1 and J usage is TRBJ2-7; a possible D gene is TRBD2 (6 bases). CDR3 size: 12 residues. Per the germline V gene, CDR1 is MNHNS and CDR2 is SASEGT. Trimming took off 6 bases at V and 7 bases at J, with 13 bases between the two ends. CDR3 protein: CASRKTRREQYF. CDR3 DNA: TGTGCCAGCAGGAAGACTAGAAGGGAGCAGTACTTC.

CDR3 residues: CASSFGTSRTYEQYF. Here the CDR3 DNA reads TGTGCCAGCAGCTTCGGGACTAGCAGAACCTACGAGCAGTACTTC. The genes are TRBV5-4 and TRBJ2-7, with 9 bases matching TRBD2. J lost 2 bases, V lost 2 bases, and 5 bases had no gene match. There are 15 residues in the CDR3. Germline V lookup: CDR1 SGHNT, CDR2 YYREEE (reference sequence).

The rearrangement joins TRBV25-1 to TRBJ1-1; 9 bases match TRBD1. This CDR3 is 12 amino acids long. Trimming cost V 5 bases and J 9 bases; bases outside gene matches: 4. Looked up from germline, CDR1 is MGHDK and CDR2 is SYGVNS. CDR3 amino acids: CASSTYRGQAFF. The DNA for the CDR3 is TGTGCCAGCAGTACGTACAGGGGGCAAGCTTTCTTT.

This chain links TRBV19 with TRBJ2-7; 8 bases align to TRBD2. Losses at the gene ends were 5 bases for V and 4 bases for J; bases not matched to a gene: 10. The CDR3 spans 15 residues. Germline V gives CDR1 LNHDA, CDR2 SQIVND (reference sequence). The CDR3 region is CASSPPGLGGYEQYF. The DNA of the CDR3 is TGTGCCAGTAGTCCTCCGGGACTAGGAGGGTACGAGCAGTACTTC.

The chain recombines TRBV28 with TRBJ2-6; the D is unclear. The CDR3 length is 18 residues. Between the trimmed V and J ends, which lost 4 bases and 0 bases, there was a span of 16 bases. CDR1 is MDHEN, CDR2 SYDVKM, per germline. This chain's CDR3 is CASSYVLRNLSGANVLTF. DNA for the CDR3: TGTGCCAGCAGTTATGTGCTTCGGAACCTCTCTGGGGCCAACGTCCTGACTTTC.

This clone was recorded a few times. The chain's CDR3 is CASSPTANYGYTF. For the CDR3, the DNA is TGTGCCAGCAGCCCGACAGCTAACTATGGCTACACCTTC. This chain joins TRBV28 and TRBJ1-2, with TRBD1 as a possible D gene (5 bases). V lost 6 bases, J lost 0 bases, and 8 bases lay in between. The CDR3 extends over 13 amino acids. The germline gives CDR1 MDHEN, CDR2 SYDVKM.